This T cell receptor beta chain is from a study of blood T cell repertoires in COVID-19. CDR1 is SGHKS and CDR2 is YYEKEE in the germline V gene (reference sequence). J was trimmed by 14 bases and V by 0 bases; bases with no gene match: 7. The length of the CDR3 is 13 residues. Profiled with immunoSEQ multiplex PCR; TCRdb holds only in-frame clones, not every one. Counted here are 95,000 or so clones, around 87% occurring once; the ten biggest clones make up 15% to 20%. Sequencing was carried out using peripheral blood. The chain has TRBV5-5 and TRBJ1-5; 8 bases match TRBD1. The clonotype was recovered from a human donor in a cohort sampled during active COVID-19. The chain's CDR3 is CASSLEGTGGEHF. CDR3 in DNA: TGTGCCAGCAGCTTGGAGGGTACAGGGGGTGAGCATTTT.